Each of the 20 T cell receptor beta chains below was sequenced from the same sample in a study of response to subunit inactivated influenza vaccine. TCRdb fed the RT-PCR reads into MiXCR, producing one record per CDR3 protein. The sample carries about 170,000 distinct CDR3 sequences, over 9.5% recorded once. The sample was also linked to a second study, of T cells expressing NK-cell markers. In that study: The cDNA for TCR beta came from 5'RACE template switching with UMIs.

Sequencing used CD8+ T cells sorted from PBMCs, obtained 11 to 12 days after vaccination. The receptors here all came from a man aged 50 to 60 who received an inactivated influenza vaccine.

V is TRBV12-3 or TRBV12-4 and J is TRBJ1-3, with 9 bases lining up with TRBD1. V was clipped by 1 base and J by 4 bases; unmatched bases: 2. The CDR3 has 15 residues. In nucleotides, the CDR3 is TGTGCCAGCAGTTTAGGGACAGGGGTCGGAAACACCATATATTTT. Translating gives CASSLGTGVGNTIYF.

This clonotype has only a few counts. This chain connects TRBV24-1 to TRBJ2-1; possibly TRBD1 for D (6 bases). The V gene's germline CDR1 is KGHDR and CDR2 SFDVKD. The CDR3 covers 15 residues. V lost 4 bases, J lost 2 bases, and 11 bases lay in between. The CDR3 nucleotides read TGTGCCACCAGTGAATCGGGACATCCCTACAATGAGCAGTTCTTC. Its protein is CATSESGHPYNEQFF.

This chain links TRBV7-9 with TRBJ2-3; TRBD2 matches 9 bases. Germline lookup yields CDR1 SEHNR and CDR2 FQNEAQ (reference sequence). This CDR3 has 15 residues. The trim removed 8 bases at V and 2 bases at J, leaving 8 bases unmatched. The CDR3 reads CASGPGLANTDTQYF. The CDR3, as DNA: TGTGCCAGCGGTCCCGGACTAGCGAACACAGATACGCAGTATTTT.

A few counts support this clonotype. The V and J genes are TRBV25-1 and TRBJ2-3; D may correspond to TRBD1 or TRBD2 (6 bases each). Germline V gives CDR1 MGHDK, CDR2 SYGVNS. V lost 0 bases, J lost 4 bases, and 14 bases lay in between. The length of the CDR3 is 16 residues. CDR3 DNA sequence: TGTGCCAGCAGTGAATATACGGGGGCGAGACCAGATACGCAGTATTTT. It translates to CASSEYTGARPDTQYF. The variable domain in full, completed from reference TRBV25-1 and TRBJ2-3, reads EADIYQTPRYLVIGTGKKITLECSQTMGHDKMYWYQQDPGMELHLIHYSYGVNSTEKGDLSSESTVSRIRTEHFPLTLESARPSHTSQYLCASSEYTGARPDTQYFGPGTRLTVL.

This clonotype showed up just once. V and J are TRBV6-2 or TRBV6-3 and TRBJ2-7; 9 bases match TRBD1. The CDR3 loop spans 18 amino acids. Losses at the gene ends were 6 bases for V and 2 bases for J; bases not matched to a gene: 17. Germline values: CDR1 MNHEY, CDR2 SVGEGT. The CDR3 protein is CASRRPYLNRGQTYEQYF. The CDR3 nucleotides are TGTGCCAGCAGGAGGCCTTACCTGAACAGGGGGCAAACCTACGAGCAGTACTTC.

CDR3 in DNA: TGTGCCAGCAGTTTTCAAAGTCGGGAGACCCAGTACTTC. This encodes CASSFQSRETQYF. The rearrangement joins TRBV28 to TRBJ2-5; no reliable D call. The V and J ends lost 3 bases and 5 bases respectively, with 10 bases between them. CDR3 length: 13 residues. Looked up from germline, CDR1 is MDHEN and CDR2 is SYDVKM.

The table lists this clonotype with many counts. The gene calls are TRBV2 and TRBJ1-5; 9 bases agree with TRBD1. This CDR3 comprises 15 residues. The V and J ends lost 6 bases and 5 bases, in that order; junction bases with no gene match: 8. The germline CDR1 and CDR2 sequences are SNHLY and FYNNEI. The CDR3, as DNA: TGTGCCAGCAGAGATGGACAGGGGTCTTATCAGCCCCAGCATTTT. As protein: CASRDGQGSYQPQHF.

This clonotype was counted ten times or more. This chain uses TRBV5-1 with TRBJ2-3; TRBD1 is a possible D gene (6 bases). The CDR3 is 17 residues long. Germline V CDR1 and CDR2: SGHRS, YFSETQ. V was shortened by 0 bases and J by 1 base, with 15 bases between the two germline ends. The chain's CDR3 is CASSLEHWTEGTDTQYF. For the CDR3, the DNA is TGCGCCAGCAGCTTGGAGCATTGGACAGAGGGCACAGATACGCAGTATTTT.

This clonotype was observed a handful of times. The rearrangement joins TRBV30 to TRBJ2-2; 8 nucleotides align to TRBD1. Germline CDR1 is GTSNPN and CDR2 is SVGIG (reference sequence). The junction had 12 bases not matched to a gene; V was cut back by 7 bases and J by 5 bases. The CDR3 has 15 amino acids. In nucleotides, the CDR3 is TGTGCCTCCGCCCAGGGGGCGCGACGGACCGGGGAGCTGTTTTTT. Its translation: CASAQGARRTGELFF. Filled out from reference TRBV30 and TRBJ2-2, the complete variable domain reads SQTIHQWPATLVQPVGSPLSLECTVEGTSNPNLYWYRQAAGRGLQLLFYSVGIGQISSEVPQNLSASRPQDRQFILSSKKLLLSDSGFYLCASAQGARRTGELFFGEGSRLTVL.

This sequence joins TRBV28 and TRBJ2-2, with 9 bases lining up with TRBD1. With 4 bases clipped from V and 7 bases from J, the junction kept 4 bases outside the gene matches. Germline V lookup: CDR1 MDHEN, CDR2 SYDVKM. The CDR3 contains 14 residues. CDR3 DNA: TGTGCCAGCAGTTGGGGGACAGGGCACGGGGAGCTGTTTTTT. It is translated as CASSWGTGHGELFF.

V and J are TRBV5-5 and TRBJ2-7, with D perhaps matching TRBD1 (6 bases). The V end lost 2 bases, the J end lost 7 bases, and 13 bases lay between the germline ends. The CDR3 runs to 13 residues. Germline assignment: CDR1 SGHKS and CDR2 YYEKEE (reference sequence). The CDR3 loop is CASSFNRAGEQYF. The DNA for the CDR3 is TGTGCCAGCAGCTTCAACAGGGCGGGTGAGCAGTACTTC.

The chain is built from TRBV28 and TRBJ2-1; the D gene is possibly TRBD1 (5 bases). Germline V lookup: CDR1 MDHEN, CDR2 SYDVKM. The CDR3 covers 13 residues. The V end was cut by 6 bases, the J end by 4 bases, with 10 bases between. CDR3 bases: TGTGCCAGCAGACACGACAGTTACAATGAGCAGTTCTTC. Its translation: CASRHDSYNEQFF.

J is TRBJ2-1 and V is TRBV6-2 or TRBV6-3; 8 bases align to TRBD1. V lost 8 bases to trimming and J lost 5 bases; unmatched junction nucleotides: 14. Germline loops: CDR1 MNHEY, CDR2 SVGEGT. The CDR3 runs to 16 residues. The CDR3, as DNA: TGTGCCAGCCACCCCCGGACAGGGATAAAACACAATGAGCAGTTCTTC. This gives the protein CASHPRTGIKHNEQFF.

The table lists this clonotype with many counts. The V gene is TRBV4-3, the J gene TRBJ2-6; D is uncertain. Germline lookup yields CDR1 LGHNA and CDR2 YSLEER. Trimming stripped 0 bases from V and 0 bases from J, with 12 bases between. This CDR3 comprises 18 residues. Here the CDR3 DNA reads TGCGCCAGCAGCCAAGAGCGGCCCTTTAGCTCTGGGGCCAACGTCCTGACTTTC. Its protein product is CASSQERPFSSGANVLTF.

This clonotype was counted only a few times. The chain recombines TRBV6-1 with TRBJ2-1; 8 positions match TRBD2. The CDR3 has 15 amino acids. Trimming at V came to 7 bases and at J to 6 bases, leaving 11 bases not matched to a gene. The germline V gene encodes CDR1 MNHNS and CDR2 SASEGT. CDR3 sequence (DNA): TGTGCCAGCACCCCCTATAGCGGGGACGCCAATGAGCAGTTCTTC. This gives the protein CASTPYSGDANEQFF.

The chain carries TRBV2 and TRBJ1-5; 7 bases line up with TRBD1. CDR1 SNHLY and CDR2 FYNNEI come from the germline V gene. The V and J ends lost 4 bases and 1 base, in that order; junction bases with no gene match: 13. The CDR3 runs 18 residues. This CDR3 is CASSVETGKDWSNQPQHF. In nucleotides, the CDR3 is TGTGCCAGCAGTGTGGAGACAGGGAAAGACTGGAGCAATCAGCCCCAGCATTTT.

The chain uses TRBV11-3 and TRBJ2-1; 7 bases agree with TRBD1. The V gene's germline CDR1 is SGHNT and CDR2 YENEEA. V lost 5 bases and J lost 0; bases outside the gene matches: 7. The CDR3 sequence is 16 residues long. CDR3 coding DNA: TGTGCCAGCAGCCCCAGACAGGGTCTCTCCTACAATGAGCAGTTCTTC. Amino acid sequence: CASSPRQGLSYNEQFF.

The chain combines TRBV28 with TRBJ2-2; TRBD1 agrees at 11 bases. V shed 2 bases, J shed 7 bases, and the junction held 6 bases outside the gene matches. Germline CDR1 and CDR2: MDHEN and SYDVKM. The CDR3 covers 16 residues. DNA for the CDR3: TGTGCCAGCAGTTTACTGGACAGGGGGCCGAACGGGGAGCTGTTTTTT. This gives the protein CASSLLDRGPNGELFF.

This clonotype has more than one count but fewer than ten. The gene calls are TRBV9 and TRBJ2-1; 8 bases line up with TRBD2. The CDR3 is 15 amino acids. V shed 2 bases and J 3 bases; nucleotides not matched to a gene: 4. Germline V lookup: CDR1 SGDLS, CDR2 YYNGEE. The CDR3 loop is CASSVGSGVYNEQFF. For the CDR3, the DNA is TGTGCCAGCAGCGTTGGTAGCGGGGTCTACAATGAGCAGTTCTTC.

The chain links TRBV12-5 to TRBJ2-3; D unresolved. Germline V gives CDR1 LGHNT, CDR2 FRNRAP. V was shortened by 11 bases and J by 8 bases, with 11 bases between the two germline ends. The CDR3 has 10 amino acids. The CDR3 is CAPPRGTQYF. CDR3 nucleotides: TGTGCTCCCCCCCGTGGTACGCAGTATTTT.